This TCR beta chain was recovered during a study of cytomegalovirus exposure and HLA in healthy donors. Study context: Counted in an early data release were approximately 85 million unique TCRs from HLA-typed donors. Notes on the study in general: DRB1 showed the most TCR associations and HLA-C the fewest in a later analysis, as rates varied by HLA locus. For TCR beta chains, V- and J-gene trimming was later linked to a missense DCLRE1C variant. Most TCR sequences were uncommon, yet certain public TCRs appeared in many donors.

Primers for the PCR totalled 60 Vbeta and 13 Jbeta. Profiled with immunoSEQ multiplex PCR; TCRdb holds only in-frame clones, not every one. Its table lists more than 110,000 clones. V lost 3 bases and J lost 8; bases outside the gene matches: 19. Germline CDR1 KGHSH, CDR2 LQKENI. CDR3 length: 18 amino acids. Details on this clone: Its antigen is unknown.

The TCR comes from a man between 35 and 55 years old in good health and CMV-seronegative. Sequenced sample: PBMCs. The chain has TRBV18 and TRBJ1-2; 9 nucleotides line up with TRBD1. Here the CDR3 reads CASSPSSSSSQGAQGYTF. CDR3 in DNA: TGTGCCAGCTCACCCTCCTCTTCGTCATCACAGGGGGCACAGGGCTACACCTTC. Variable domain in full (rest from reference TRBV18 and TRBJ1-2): NAGVMQNPRHLVRRRGQEARLRCSPMKGHSHVYWYRQLPEEGLKFMVYLQKENIIDESGMPKERFSAEFPKEGPSILRIQQVVRGDSAAYFCASSPSSSSSQGAQGYTFGSGTRLTVV.